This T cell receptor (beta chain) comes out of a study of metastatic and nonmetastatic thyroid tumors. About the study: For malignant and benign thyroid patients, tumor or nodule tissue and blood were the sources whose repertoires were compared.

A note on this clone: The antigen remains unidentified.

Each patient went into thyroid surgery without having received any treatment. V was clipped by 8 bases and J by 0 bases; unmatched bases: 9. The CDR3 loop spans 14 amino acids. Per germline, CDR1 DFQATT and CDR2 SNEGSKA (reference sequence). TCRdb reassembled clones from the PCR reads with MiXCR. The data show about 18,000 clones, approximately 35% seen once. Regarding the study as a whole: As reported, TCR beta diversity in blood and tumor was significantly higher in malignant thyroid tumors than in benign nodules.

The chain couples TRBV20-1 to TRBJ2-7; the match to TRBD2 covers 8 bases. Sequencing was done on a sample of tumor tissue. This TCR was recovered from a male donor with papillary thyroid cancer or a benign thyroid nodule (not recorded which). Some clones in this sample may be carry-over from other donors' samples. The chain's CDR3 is CSLRGSGDSYEQYF. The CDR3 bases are TGCAGTTTAAGGGGTAGCGGGGACTCCTACGAGCAGTACTTC.